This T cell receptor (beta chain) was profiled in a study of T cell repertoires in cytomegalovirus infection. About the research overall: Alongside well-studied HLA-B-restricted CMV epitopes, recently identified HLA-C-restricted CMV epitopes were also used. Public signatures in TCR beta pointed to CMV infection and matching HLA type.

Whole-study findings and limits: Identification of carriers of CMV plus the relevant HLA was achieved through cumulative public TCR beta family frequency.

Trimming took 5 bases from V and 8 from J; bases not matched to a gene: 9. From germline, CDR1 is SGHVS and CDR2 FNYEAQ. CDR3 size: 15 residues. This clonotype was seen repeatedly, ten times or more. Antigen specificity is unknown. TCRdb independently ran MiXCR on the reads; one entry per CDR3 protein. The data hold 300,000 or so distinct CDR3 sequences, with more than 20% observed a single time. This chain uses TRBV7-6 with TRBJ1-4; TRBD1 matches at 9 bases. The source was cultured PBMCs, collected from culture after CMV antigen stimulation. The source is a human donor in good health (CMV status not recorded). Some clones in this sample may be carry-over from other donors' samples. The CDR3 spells CASSPQTGGYEKLFF. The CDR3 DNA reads TGTGCCAGCAGCCCCCAAACAGGGGGCTACGAAAAACTGTTTTTT.